A single T cell receptor (beta chain) is shown here with its context. In the original workflow: Using reference gene primer amplification, nucleated cell counts were estimated. Repertoires were generated with immunoSEQ multiplex PCR, while TCRdb's copy carries only in-frame clones and drops some. For V, J and clone size, that table is used; D and trimming come from the DNA. The sample lists 150,000 to 200,000 clones, roughly 80% occurring once. The sample comes from a study of blood T cell repertoires in COVID-19. Study information: Acute-phase and convalescent COVID-19 samples originated in the United States, Italy and Spain. The analysed material was cDNA or gDNA that came from T cells, B-cell-depleted T cells, or PBMCs.

The CDR3 sequence is 18 residues long. CDR1 is SNHLY and CDR2 is FYNNEI in the germline V gene. V lost 1 base, J lost 0 bases, and 10 bases stayed unmatched. Specimen: peripheral blood. The sequence came from a man aged 65 to 85 with acute or convalescent COVID-19. The chain has TRBV2 and TRBJ2-7; the match to TRBD1 covers 9 bases. The CDR3 sequence is CASSEDRDREISSYEQYF. The CDR3 DNA reads TGTGCCAGCAGTGAAGACCGGGACAGGGAAATTTCCTCCTACGAGCAGTACTTC.